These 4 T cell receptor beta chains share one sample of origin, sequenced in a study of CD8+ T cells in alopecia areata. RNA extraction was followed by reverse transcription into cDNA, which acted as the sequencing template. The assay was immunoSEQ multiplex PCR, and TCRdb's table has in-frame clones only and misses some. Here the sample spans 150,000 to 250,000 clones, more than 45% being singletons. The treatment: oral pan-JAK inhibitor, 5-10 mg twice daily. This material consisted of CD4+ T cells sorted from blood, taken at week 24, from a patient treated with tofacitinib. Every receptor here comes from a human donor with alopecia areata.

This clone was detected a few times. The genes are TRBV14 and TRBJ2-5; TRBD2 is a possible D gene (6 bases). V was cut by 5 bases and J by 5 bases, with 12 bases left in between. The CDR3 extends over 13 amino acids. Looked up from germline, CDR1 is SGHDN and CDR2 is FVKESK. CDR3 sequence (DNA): TGTGCCAGCAGCGCTAGCGAACTGGAGACCCAGTACTTC. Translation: CASSASELETQYF. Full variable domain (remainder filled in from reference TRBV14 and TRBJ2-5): EAGVTQFPSHSVIEKGQTVTLRCDPISGHDNLYWYRRVMGKEIKFLLHFVKESKQDESGMPNNRFLAERTGGTYSTLKVQPAELEDSGVYFCASSASELETQYFGPGTRLLVL.

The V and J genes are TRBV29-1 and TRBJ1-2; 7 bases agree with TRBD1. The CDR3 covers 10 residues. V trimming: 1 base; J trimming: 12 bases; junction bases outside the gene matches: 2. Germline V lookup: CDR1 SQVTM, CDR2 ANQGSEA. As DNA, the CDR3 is TGCAGCGTTGAAGGACAGGGACACACCTTC. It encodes CSVEGQGHTF.

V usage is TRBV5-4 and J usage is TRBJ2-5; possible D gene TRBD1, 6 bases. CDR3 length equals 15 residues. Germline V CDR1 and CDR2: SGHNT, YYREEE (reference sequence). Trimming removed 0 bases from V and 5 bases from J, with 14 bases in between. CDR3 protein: CASSLVGRGRETQYF. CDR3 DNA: TGTGCCAGCAGCTTGGTAGGCAGGGGCAGGGAGACCCAGTACTTC. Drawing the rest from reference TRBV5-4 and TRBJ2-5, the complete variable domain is ETGVTQSPTHLIKTRGQQVTLRCSSQSGHNTVSWYQQALGQGPQFIFQYYREEENGRGNFPPRFSGLQFPNYSSELNVNALELDDSALYLCASSLVGRGRETQYFGPGTRLLVL.

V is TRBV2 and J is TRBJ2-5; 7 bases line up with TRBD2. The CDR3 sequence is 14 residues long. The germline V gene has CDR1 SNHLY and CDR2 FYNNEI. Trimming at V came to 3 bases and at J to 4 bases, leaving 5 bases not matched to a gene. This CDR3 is CASSERTRRETQYF. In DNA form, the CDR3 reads TGTGCCAGCAGTGAGAGGACTAGGCGAGAGACCCAGTACTTC.